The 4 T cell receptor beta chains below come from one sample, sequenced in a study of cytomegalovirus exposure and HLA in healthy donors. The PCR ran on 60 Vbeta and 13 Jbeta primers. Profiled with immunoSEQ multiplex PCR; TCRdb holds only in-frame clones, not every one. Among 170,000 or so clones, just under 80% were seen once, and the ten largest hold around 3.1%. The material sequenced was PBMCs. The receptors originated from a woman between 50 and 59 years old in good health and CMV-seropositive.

CDR3 nucleotides: TGTGCCAGCAGCTTAGAAGGTAGCGACAATGAGCAGTTCTTC. Protein sequence: CASSLEGSDNEQFF. The gene calls are TRBV7-8 and TRBJ2-1, with D possibly being TRBD2 (5 bases). V shed 1 base and J shed 5 bases, with 9 bases lying between them. The CDR3 is 14 amino acids. The germline V gene has CDR1 SGHVS and CDR2 FQNEAQ.

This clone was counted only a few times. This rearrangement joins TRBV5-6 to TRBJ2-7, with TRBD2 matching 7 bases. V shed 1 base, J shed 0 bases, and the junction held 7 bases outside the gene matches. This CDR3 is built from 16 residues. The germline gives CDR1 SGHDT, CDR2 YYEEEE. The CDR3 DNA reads TGTGCCAGCAGCTTGCGGCTAGCGGTCCGCTCCTACGAGCAGTACTTC. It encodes CASSLRLAVRSYEQYF.

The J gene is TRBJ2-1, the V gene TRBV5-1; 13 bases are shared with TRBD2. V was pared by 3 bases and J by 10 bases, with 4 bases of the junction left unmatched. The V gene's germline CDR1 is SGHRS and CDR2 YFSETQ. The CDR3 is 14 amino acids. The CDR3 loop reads CASSWGTSGEEQFF. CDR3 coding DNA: TGCGCCAGCAGCTGGGGGACTAGCGGGGAGGAGCAGTTCTTC. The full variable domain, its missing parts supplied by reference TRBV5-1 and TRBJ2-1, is KAGVTQTPRYLIKTRGQQVTLSCSPISGHRSVSWYQQTPGQGLQFLFEYFSETQRNKGNFPGRFSGRQFSNSRSEMNVSTLELGDSALYLCASSWGTSGEEQFFGPGTRLTVL.

CDR3 nucleotide sequence: TGCAGCGTTGGGGGCGTTCCCTACGAGCAGTACTTC. This translates into CSVGGVPYEQYF. The V call is TRBV29-1, the J call TRBJ2-7; maybe TRBD1 (5 bases). Deletions cut 4 bases from V and 2 bases from J, with 9 bases between. The CDR3 has 12 amino acids. Per germline, CDR1 SQVTM and CDR2 ANQGSEA.